This section outlines one T cell receptor beta chain sequence together with its context. In the authors' workflow: Amplification with reference gene primers provided the estimates of nucleated cell counts. Some clones are missing from TCRdb's copy, which holds only in-frame ones; the method was immunoSEQ multiplex PCR. V and J calls and clone size are as listed in that table; D and trimming were resolved from the DNA. The sample lists about 84,000 clones, about 80% occurring once. The germline V and J ends were trimmed by 7 bases and 3 bases, with 10 bases remaining between them. The CDR3 consists of 13 residues. This entry comes from a study of blood T cell repertoires in COVID-19. About the study: Both acute and convalescent COVID-19 samples were obtained from the United States, Italy and Spain. PBMCs, B-cell-depleted T cells, or T cells were the source of the cDNA or gDNA that made up the material.

The sequenced material came from peripheral blood. The V and J genes are TRBV12-3 or TRBV12-4 and TRBJ1-5; D is uncertain. This receptor was identified in a man aged 45 to 65 with active or convalescent COVID-19. The CDR3 DNA follows: TGTGCCAGCACCCAGAGGGCCAATCAGCCCCAGCATTTT. It encodes CASTQRANQPQHF.